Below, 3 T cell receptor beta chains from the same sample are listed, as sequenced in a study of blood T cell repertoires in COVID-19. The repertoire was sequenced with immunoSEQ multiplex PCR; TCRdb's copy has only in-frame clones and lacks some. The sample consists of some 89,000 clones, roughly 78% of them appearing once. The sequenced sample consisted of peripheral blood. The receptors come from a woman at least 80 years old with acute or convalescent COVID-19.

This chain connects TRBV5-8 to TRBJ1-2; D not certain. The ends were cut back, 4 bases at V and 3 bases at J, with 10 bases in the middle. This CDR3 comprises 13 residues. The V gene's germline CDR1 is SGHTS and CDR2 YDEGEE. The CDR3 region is CASSARRDYGYTF. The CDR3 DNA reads TGTGCCAGCAGCGCGAGGAGGGACTATGGCTACACCTTC.

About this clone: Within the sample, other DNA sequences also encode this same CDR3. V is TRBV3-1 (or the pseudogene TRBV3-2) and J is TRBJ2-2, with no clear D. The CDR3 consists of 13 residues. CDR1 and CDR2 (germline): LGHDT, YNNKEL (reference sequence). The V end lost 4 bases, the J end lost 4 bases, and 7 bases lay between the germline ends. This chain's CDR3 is CASSPGGTGELFF. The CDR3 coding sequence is TGTGCCAGCAGCCCGGGTGGCACCGGGGAGCTGTTTTTT.

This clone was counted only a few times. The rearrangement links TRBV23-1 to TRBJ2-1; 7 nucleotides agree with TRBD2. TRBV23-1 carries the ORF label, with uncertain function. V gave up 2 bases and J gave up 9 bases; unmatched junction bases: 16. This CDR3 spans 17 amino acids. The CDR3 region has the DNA TGCGCCAGCAGTCAAACCCCCTTTGGGGGGGTAACGGGTGAGCAGTTCTTC. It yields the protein CASSQTPFGGVTGEQFF.